The source of this TCR beta chain is a study of blood T cell repertoires in COVID-19. Turning to the study itself: The United States, Italy and Spain were the sources of the acute and convalescent COVID-19 samples. PBMCs, B-cell-depleted T cells, or T cells provided the cDNA or gDNA that made up the material.

The CDR3 has 13 residues. From germline, CDR1 is LGHDT and CDR2 YNNKEL (reference sequence). The V and J ends lost 8 bases and 3 bases respectively, with 14 bases between them. Original processing methods: By means of reference gene primer amplification, nucleated cell counts were estimated. Generated by immunoSEQ multiplex PCR, the TCRdb table keeps only in-frame clones and is missing some. The DNA gave D and trimming, while V, J and clone size come from that table. This table holds about 210,000 clones, over 70% found once. The sequence was obtained from a woman between 70 and 85 years old with acute or convalescent COVID-19. The chain recombines TRBV3-1 (or the pseudogene TRBV3-2) with TRBJ2-7, with D possibly matching TRBD2 (7 bases). The sample comprised peripheral blood. As DNA, the CDR3 is TGTGCCAGCGCACGAGGGGGGGTCTACGAGCAGTACTTC. The encoded protein is CASARGGVYEQYF.